Each of the 4 T cell receptor beta chains below was sequenced from the same sample in a study of T cells in Graves' hyperthyroidism and ophthalmopathy. TCR beta CDR3 regions were amplified from RNA transcripts. The HTBI set primed first-round TCR CDR3 RT-PCR. TCRdb recomputed calls from the multiplex PCR reads with MiXCR, one row per CDR3 protein. The data contain around 300,000 distinct CDR3 sequences, about an eighth of them singletons. Material: blood. Receptors were obtained from a middle-aged woman with Graves' hyperthyroidism.

This chain connects TRBV20-1 to TRBJ2-5, with D hard to call. The CDR3 runs 14 residues. The V end was cut by 0 bases, the J end by 3 bases, with 11 bases between. Germline V gene sequence: CDR1 DFQATT, CDR2 SNEGSKA (reference sequence). CDR3 region: CSARDLGFEETQYF. The CDR3 nucleotides are TGCAGTGCTAGAGATCTCGGCTTCGAAGAGACCCAGTACTTC.

The chain links TRBV19 to TRBJ1-1; 10 nucleotides line up with TRBD1. The length of the CDR3 is 15 residues. Germline V gene sequence: CDR1 LNHDA, CDR2 SQIVND (reference sequence). With 5 bases clipped from V and 4 bases from J, the junction kept 7 bases outside the gene matches. CDR3 residues: CASSPRQGAGTEAFF. For the CDR3, the DNA is TGTGCCAGTAGTCCCCGACAGGGGGCTGGCACTGAAGCTTTCTTT.

This clonotype was picked up a small number of times. The chain is built from TRBV3-1 and TRBJ2-3; 9 positions agree with TRBD2. With 4 bases clipped from V and 4 bases from J, the junction kept 15 bases outside the gene matches. The CDR3 sequence is 18 residues long. CDR1 LGHDT and CDR2 YNNKEL come from the germline V gene (reference sequence). CDR3 region: CASSPSPEIAGEADTQYF. CDR3 coding DNA: TGTGCCAGCAGCCCTTCCCCTGAGATAGCGGGAGAGGCAGATACGCAGTATTTT.

This clonotype showed up many times. The CDR3 DNA reads TGTGCCAGCAGCTTGATGGGACAGGGAAATGAGCAGTTCTTC. Its protein is CASSLMGQGNEQFF. The J gene is TRBJ2-1, the V gene TRBV11-3; 9 bases fit TRBD1. This CDR3 spans 14 amino acids. V trimming: 3 bases; J trimming: 7 bases; junction bases outside the gene matches: 4. Germline CDR1 reads SGHNT; CDR2 reads YENEEA.